These 4 T cell receptor beta chains share one sample of origin, sequenced in a study of shared clonotypes between healthy human individuals (dated by TCRdb to the early 2020s). The library was made by the immunoSEQ multiplex PCR assay. What TCRdb holds here is the immuneACCESS table cut down to in-frame rearrangements. Part of the clones is not present; checked against another copy, under half of the missing clones reflect an unresolved V gene, and the others are unexplained. This sample gives 2 million to 3 million clones in total; over 85% of them show up just once. Approximately 0.36% of the sample is in the top ten clones. Source material: naive CD4+ T cells from PBMCs. The cell subset or site label, as the study defines it: CD45RA+ positively selected. These receptors were taken from a man aged 18 to 29 in good health. Some clones in this sample may be carry-over from other donors' samples.

V gene TRBV18 combines with J gene TRBJ2-7; 11 nucleotides match TRBD2. The CDR3 contains 17 residues. Trimming took 4 bases from V and 5 from J; bases not matched to a gene: 13. Germline V gene lookup returns CDR1 KGHSH and CDR2 LQKENI. CDR3 residues: CASSRGTSGTRNDEQYF. The CDR3, as DNA: TGTGCCAGCTCACGGGGGACTAGCGGAACGCGTAACGACGAGCAGTACTTC.

The chain employs TRBV10-3 and TRBJ2-7; 8 nucleotides line up with TRBD2. Trimming removed 0 bases from V and 7 bases from J; junction bases left unmatched: 5. Germline values: CDR1 ENHRY, CDR2 SYGVKD. The CDR3 extends over 14 amino acids. The CDR3 loop reads CAISESGGGREQYF. CDR3 bases: TGTGCCATCAGTGAGTCCGGGGGGGGCCGGGAGCAGTACTTC.

This chain links TRBV18 with TRBJ2-3, with 8 bases that match TRBD1. The CDR3 runs 14 residues. Germline V gene data show CDR1 as KGHSH and CDR2 as LQKENI. Trimming took 2 bases from V and 9 from J; bases not matched to a gene: 7. Written as DNA, the CDR3 is TGTGCCAGCTCACCAAGGACAGGGATAGACACGCAGTATTTT. Its translation is CASSPRTGIDTQYF.

The chain recombines TRBV5-1 with TRBJ1-3; D is perhaps TRBD1 (6 bases). Germline CDR1 reads SGHRS; CDR2 reads YFSETQ. This CDR3 is built from 14 residues. Trimming took 4 bases from V and 4 from J, leaving 12 bases between them. CDR3 in amino acids: CASSVRGTGNTIYF. CDR3 sequence (DNA): TGCGCCAGCAGCGTCAGGGGAACCGGAAACACCATATATTTT.